The 17 T cell receptor beta chains below come from one sample, sequenced in a study of beta chain features in type 1 diabetes. Study findings and constraints: All four CD4+ subsets from Type 1 diabetes patients carried moderately but significantly shorter TCRB CDR3s.

TCRB transcripts that were expressed got sequenced, as all of the isolated RNA had been reverse transcribed. TCRdb's table, derived via immunoSEQ multiplex PCR, lists solely in-frame clones and lacks some. The sample lists about 660,000 clones; about an eighth were seen once. Their recognized antigens are unknown. Sequences were obtained from naive CD4+ T cells from blood. The receptors were sampled from a man aged 18 to 30 with type 1 diabetes.

This clone was detected only a few times. V gene TRBV4-3 combines with J gene TRBJ2-7; tentatively, D is TRBD1 (5 bases). V lost 0 bases to trimming and J lost 2 bases, with 14 bases between them. The CDR3 runs 16 residues. CDR1 is LGHNA, CDR2 YSLEER, per germline. The CDR3 DNA is TGCGCCAGCAGCCAAGATCGGGCAGGGTTTGCCTACGAGCAGTACTTC. Translated: CASSQDRAGFAYEQYF.

The chain carries TRBV10-3 and TRBJ2-7; TRBD2 might be the D (6 bases). The CDR3 length is 14 residues. CDR1 is ENHRY and CDR2 is SYGVKD in the germline V gene. Trimming removed 2 bases from V and 0 bases from J, with 8 bases in between. CDR3 in amino acids: CAISESSGSYEQYF. For the CDR3, the DNA is TGTGCCATCAGTGAGAGTAGCGGCTCCTACGAGCAGTACTTC.

This chain uses TRBV2 with TRBJ2-4; D might be TRBD2 (6 bases). This CDR3 is 15 amino acids long. V was cut by 4 bases and J by 6 bases, with 16 bases left in between. Germline lookup yields CDR1 SNHLY and CDR2 FYNNEI. The CDR3 loop is CASSVDGPGGNIQYF. In DNA, the CDR3 is TGTGCCAGCAGTGTAGATGGACCCGGGGGAAACATTCAGTACTTC.

The chain joins TRBV21-1 to TRBJ1-2; the D call TRBD1 from the table was never checked on the DNA. TRBV21-1 is shown as a pseudogene. The CDR3 has 15 amino acids. The DNA for the CDR3 is TGTGCCAGCAGCAAAACCGGGACAGGGAATTATGGCTACACCTTC. Translation: CASSKTGTGNYGYTF.

This clone occurred a few times. This chain joins TRBV5-1 and TRBJ2-1; D call uncertain. Per the germline V gene, CDR1 is SGHRS and CDR2 is YFSETQ. This CDR3 is 12 amino acids long. The V end lost 0 bases, the J end lost 6 bases, and 4 bases lay between the germline ends. The CDR3 bases are TGCGCCAGCAGCTTGGACAGCAATGAGCAGTTCTTC. Encoded protein: CASSLDSNEQFF.

This chain connects TRBV28 to TRBJ1-2; weak D call: TRBD1 (5 bases). CDR3 length: 19 residues. V lost 4 bases, J lost 4 bases, and 28 bases lay in between. The germline gives CDR1 MDHEN, CDR2 SYDVKM. The CDR3 is CASSSFGTPGPEGRYGYTF. Written as DNA, the CDR3 is TGTGCCAGCAGTTCCTTTGGTACCCCCGGCCCCGAGGGACGCTATGGCTACACCTTC.

This clone was seen more than once but under ten times. This rearrangement joins TRBV10-3 to TRBJ1-2; D gene unclear. Trimming took off 4 bases at V and 6 bases at J, with 15 bases between the two ends. Germline-derived CDR1 and CDR2 are ENHRY and SYGVKD. The CDR3 is 14 amino acids. The CDR3 is CAISAAETYNGYTF. The CDR3, as DNA: TGTGCCATCAGTGCCGCAGAAACATACAATGGCTACACCTTC.

This clone appeared a few times. The CDR3 protein is CASSQGQGAEKLFF. The DNA for the CDR3 is TGTGCCAGCAGCCAGGGACAGGGCGCCGAAAAACTGTTTTTT. J is TRBJ1-4 and V is TRBV4-2; 9 nucleotides line up with TRBD1. CDR3 length: 14 residues. Trimming cost V 3 bases and J 8 bases; bases outside gene matches: 4. Germline values: CDR1 LGHNA, CDR2 YNFKEQ.

This rearrangement joins TRBV5-1 to TRBJ2-1; 14 bases are shared with TRBD2. CDR3 length: 17 amino acids. CDR1 is SGHRS and CDR2 is YFSETQ in the germline V gene. Trimming took 0 bases from V and 7 from J; bases not matched to a gene: 6. CDR3 DNA sequence: TGCGCCAGCAGCTTGGGTGGGACTAGCGGGAGTTTTAATGAGCAGTTCTTC. Its protein is CASSLGGTSGSFNEQFF.

The CDR3 DNA follows: TGTGCCTGGACAATGGGACTAGCGTACAATGAGCAGTTCTTC. Amino acid sequence: CAWTMGLAYNEQFF. The rearrangement joins TRBV30 to TRBJ2-1; 10 nucleotides align to TRBD2. The CDR3 spans 14 residues. V shed 4 bases, J shed 4 bases, and the junction held 4 bases outside the gene matches. Germline V lookup: CDR1 GTSNPN, CDR2 SVGIG (reference sequence).

This clone appeared a few times. The V gene is TRBV7-9, the J gene TRBJ2-7; tentative D call: TRBD1 (6 bases). The CDR3 contains 14 residues. CDR1 and CDR2 (germline): SEHNR, FQNEAQ (reference sequence). The ends were cut back, 4 bases at V and 0 bases at J, with 10 bases in the middle. CDR3 nucleotides: TGTGCCAGCAGCTCCACAGGGACCTCCTACGAGCAGTACTTC. As protein: CASSSTGTSYEQYF.

V usage is TRBV4-2 and J usage is TRBJ2-7, with a possible D match to TRBD2 (6 bases). Germline V gene lookup returns CDR1 LGHNA and CDR2 YNFKEQ. There are 16 residues in the CDR3. V was cut by 1 base and J by 3 bases, with 16 bases left in between. The CDR3 sequence: CASSQVTGDRGYEQYF. The DNA for the CDR3 is TGTGCCAGCAGCCAAGTCACGGGGGACCGGGGCTACGAGCAGTACTTC.

There are a few counts of this clone. This sequence joins TRBV7-9 and TRBJ2-1, with D possibly matching TRBD2 (5 bases). The CDR3 has 13 amino acids. Per germline, CDR1 SEHNR and CDR2 FQNEAQ (reference sequence). Trimming removed 7 bases at V and 9 bases at J, with 16 bases between. The CDR3 protein is CASNYPGIGEQFF. The DNA for the CDR3 is TGTGCCAGCAACTACCCGGGAATCGGTGAGCAGTTCTTC.

This clone appeared a few times. The chain combines TRBV18 with TRBJ2-7, with D perhaps TRBD1 or TRBD2 (6 bases each). Trimming took 3 bases from V and 2 from J, leaving 14 bases between them. Germline CDR1 KGHSH, CDR2 LQKENI. The CDR3 loop spans 15 amino acids. The CDR3 loop reads CASSPGRGLTYEQYF. For the CDR3, the DNA is TGTGCCAGCTCACCGGGCAGGGGACTTACCTACGAGCAGTACTTC.

This clone was recorded a few times. J is TRBJ2-3 and V is TRBV30, with TRBD1 matching over 8 bases. V was clipped by 0 bases and J by 5 bases; unmatched bases: 4. Germline-derived CDR1 and CDR2 are GTSNPN and SVGIG (reference sequence). The CDR3 is 14 residues long. For the CDR3, the DNA is TGTGCCTGGAGTGTGCAGGGGGCTAGAGATACGCAGTATTTT. Protein product: CAWSVQGARDTQYF.

This rearrangement joins TRBV29-1 to TRBJ1-1; 8 bases agree with TRBD1. CDR3 length: 13 residues. Germline CDR1 and CDR2: SQVTM and ANQGSEA. Here the CDR3 DNA reads TGCACCTACCAGGGGGCCCTGAACACTGAAGCTTTCTTT. Its protein product is CTYQGALNTEAFF.

This clone was seen only a few times. The chain recombines TRBV30 with TRBJ1-6, with a weak D call TRBD1 (5 bases). The V end was cut by 3 bases, the J end by 4 bases, with 7 bases between. This CDR3 region has 13 residues. Germline V gene data show CDR1 as GTSNPN and CDR2 as SVGIG (reference sequence). The CDR3 DNA reads TGTGCCTGGAGGACAGAATATAATTCACCCCTCCACTTT. Protein sequence: CAWRTEYNSPLHF.